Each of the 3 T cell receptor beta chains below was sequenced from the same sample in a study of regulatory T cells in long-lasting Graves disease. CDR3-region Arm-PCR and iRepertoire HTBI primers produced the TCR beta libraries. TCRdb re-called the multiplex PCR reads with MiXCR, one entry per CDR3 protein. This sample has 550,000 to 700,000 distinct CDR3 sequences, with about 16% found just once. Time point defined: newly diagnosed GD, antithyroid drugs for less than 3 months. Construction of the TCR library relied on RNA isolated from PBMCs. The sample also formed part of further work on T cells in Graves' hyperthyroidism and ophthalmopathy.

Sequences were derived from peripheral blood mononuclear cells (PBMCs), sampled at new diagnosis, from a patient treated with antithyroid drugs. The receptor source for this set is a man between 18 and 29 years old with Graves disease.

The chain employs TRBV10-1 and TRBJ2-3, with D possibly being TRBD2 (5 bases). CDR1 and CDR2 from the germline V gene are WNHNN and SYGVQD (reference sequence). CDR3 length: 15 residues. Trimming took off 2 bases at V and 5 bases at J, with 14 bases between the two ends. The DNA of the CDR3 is TGCGCCAGCAGTGAGACTGGCTACCGGGGAGATACGCAGTATTTT. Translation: CASSETGYRGDTQYF.

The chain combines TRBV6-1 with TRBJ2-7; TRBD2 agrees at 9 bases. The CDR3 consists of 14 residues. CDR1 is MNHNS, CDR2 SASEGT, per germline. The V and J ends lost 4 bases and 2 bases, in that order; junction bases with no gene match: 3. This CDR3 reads CASSGASGAYEQYF. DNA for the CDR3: TGTGCCAGCAGTGGGGCTAGCGGGGCCTACGAGCAGTACTTC.

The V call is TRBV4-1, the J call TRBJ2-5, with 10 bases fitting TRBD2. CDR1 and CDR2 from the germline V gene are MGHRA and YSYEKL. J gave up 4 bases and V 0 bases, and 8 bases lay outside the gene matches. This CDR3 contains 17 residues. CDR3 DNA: TGCGCCAGCAGCCAAGATCGGCTAGCGGGAGTGGGAGAGACCCAGTACTTC. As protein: CASSQDRLAGVGETQYF.